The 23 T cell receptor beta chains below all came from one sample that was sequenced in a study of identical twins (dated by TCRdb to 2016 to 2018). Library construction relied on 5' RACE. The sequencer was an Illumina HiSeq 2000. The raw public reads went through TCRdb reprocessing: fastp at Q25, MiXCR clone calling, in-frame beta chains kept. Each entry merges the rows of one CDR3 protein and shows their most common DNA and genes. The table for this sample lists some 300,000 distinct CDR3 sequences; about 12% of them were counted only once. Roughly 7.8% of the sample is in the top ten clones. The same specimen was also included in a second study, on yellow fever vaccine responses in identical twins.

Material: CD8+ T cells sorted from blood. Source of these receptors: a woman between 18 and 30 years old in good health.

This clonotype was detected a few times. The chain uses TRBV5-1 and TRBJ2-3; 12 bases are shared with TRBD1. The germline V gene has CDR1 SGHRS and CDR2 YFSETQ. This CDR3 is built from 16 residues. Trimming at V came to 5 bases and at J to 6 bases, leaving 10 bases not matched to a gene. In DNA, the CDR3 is TGCGCCAGCAGATCGCCCCCGGGACAGGGGGCGGATACGCAGTATTTT. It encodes CASRSPPGQGADTQYF.

CDR3 loop: CASTTGQAVNEQFF. CDR3 DNA sequence: TGTGCCAGCACTACAGGACAGGCGGTCAATGAGCAGTTCTTC. The chain recombines TRBV25-1 with TRBJ2-1; 7 nucleotides match TRBD1. CDR1 is MGHDK, CDR2 SYGVNS, per germline. V dropped 7 bases and J dropped 6; count of bases not matched to a gene: 9. The length of the CDR3 is 14 residues.

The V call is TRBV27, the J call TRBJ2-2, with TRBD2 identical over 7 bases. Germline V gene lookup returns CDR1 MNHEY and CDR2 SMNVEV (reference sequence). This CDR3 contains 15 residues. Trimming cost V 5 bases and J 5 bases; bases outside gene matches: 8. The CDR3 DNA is TGTGCCAGCAGTCCTTCCTGGGGGGGGACCGGGGAGCTGTTTTTT. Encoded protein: CASSPSWGGTGELFF.

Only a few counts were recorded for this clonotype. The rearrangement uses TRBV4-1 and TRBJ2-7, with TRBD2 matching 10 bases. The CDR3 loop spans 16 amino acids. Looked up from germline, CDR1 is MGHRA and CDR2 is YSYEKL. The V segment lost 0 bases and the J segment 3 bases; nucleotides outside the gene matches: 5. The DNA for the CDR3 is TGCGCCAGCAGCCAAGATGTTAGCGGGAGGAGCTACGAGCAGTACTTC. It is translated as CASSQDVSGRSYEQYF.

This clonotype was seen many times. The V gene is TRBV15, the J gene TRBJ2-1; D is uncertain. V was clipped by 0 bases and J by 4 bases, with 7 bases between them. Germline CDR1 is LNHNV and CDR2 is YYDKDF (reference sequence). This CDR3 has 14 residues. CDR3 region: CATSRDKAYNEQFF. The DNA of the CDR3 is TGTGCCACCAGCAGAGATAAGGCGTACAATGAGCAGTTCTTC.

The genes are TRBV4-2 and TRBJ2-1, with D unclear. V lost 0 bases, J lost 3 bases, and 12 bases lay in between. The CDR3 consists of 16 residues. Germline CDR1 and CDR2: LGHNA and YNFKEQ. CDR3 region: CASSQDLSSNYNEQFF. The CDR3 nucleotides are TGTGCCAGCAGCCAAGATTTATCTTCGAACTACAATGAGCAGTTCTTC.

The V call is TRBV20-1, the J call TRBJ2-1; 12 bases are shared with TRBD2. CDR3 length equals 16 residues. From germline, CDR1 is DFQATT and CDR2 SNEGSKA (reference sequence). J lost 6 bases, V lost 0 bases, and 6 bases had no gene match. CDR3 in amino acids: CSARDLTSGRGNEQFF. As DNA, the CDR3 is TGCAGTGCTAGAGATCTGACTAGCGGGAGAGGCAATGAGCAGTTCTTC.

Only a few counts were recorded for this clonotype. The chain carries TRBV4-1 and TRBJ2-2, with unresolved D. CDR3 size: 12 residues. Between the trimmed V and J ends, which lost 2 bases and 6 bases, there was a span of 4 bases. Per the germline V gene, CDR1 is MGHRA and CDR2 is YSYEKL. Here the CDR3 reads CASSQLSGELFF. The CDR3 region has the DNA TGCGCCAGCAGCCAATTGTCCGGGGAGCTGTTTTTT.

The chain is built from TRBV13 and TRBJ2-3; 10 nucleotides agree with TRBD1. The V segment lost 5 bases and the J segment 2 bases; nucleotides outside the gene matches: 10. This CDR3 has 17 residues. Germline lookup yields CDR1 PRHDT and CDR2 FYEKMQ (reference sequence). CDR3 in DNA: TGTGCCAGCAGCGCCACGCGGACAGGGGGTTCCACAGATACGCAGTATTTT. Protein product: CASSATRTGGSTDTQYF.

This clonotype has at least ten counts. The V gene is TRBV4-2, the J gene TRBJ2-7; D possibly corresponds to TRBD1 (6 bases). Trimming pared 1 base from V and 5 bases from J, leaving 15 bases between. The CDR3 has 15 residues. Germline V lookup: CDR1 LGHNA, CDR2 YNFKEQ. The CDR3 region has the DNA TGTGCCAGCAGCCAAGGCACAGGGAATTCGGACGAGCAGTACTTC. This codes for CASSQGTGNSDEQYF.

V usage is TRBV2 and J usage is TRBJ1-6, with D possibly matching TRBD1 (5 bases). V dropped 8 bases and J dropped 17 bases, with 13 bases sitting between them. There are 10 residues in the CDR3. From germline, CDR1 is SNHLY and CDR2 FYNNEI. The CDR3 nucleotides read TGTGCCAGCGGCGGGGGGAAAGTCCACTTT. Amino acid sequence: CASGGGKVHF.

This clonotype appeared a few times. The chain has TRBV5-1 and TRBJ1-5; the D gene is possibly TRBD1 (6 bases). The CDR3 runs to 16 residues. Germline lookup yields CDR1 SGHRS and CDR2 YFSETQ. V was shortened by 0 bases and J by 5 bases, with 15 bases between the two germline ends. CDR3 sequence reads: CASSLGDRSRYQPQHF. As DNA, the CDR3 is TGCGCCAGCAGCTTGGGTGACAGGTCTCGATATCAGCCCCAGCATTTT.

This chain's CDR3 is CASSRKGTSGSTDTQYF. DNA of the CDR3: TGCGCCAGCAGCCGTAAAGGAACTAGCGGGAGCACAGATACGCAGTATTTT. The rearrangement links TRBV4-1 to TRBJ2-3, with 9 bases lining up with TRBD2. The V gene end was trimmed by 4 bases and the J gene end by 0 bases; junction bases not matched to a gene: 8. Germline-derived CDR1 and CDR2 are MGHRA and YSYEKL. The CDR3 contains 17 residues.

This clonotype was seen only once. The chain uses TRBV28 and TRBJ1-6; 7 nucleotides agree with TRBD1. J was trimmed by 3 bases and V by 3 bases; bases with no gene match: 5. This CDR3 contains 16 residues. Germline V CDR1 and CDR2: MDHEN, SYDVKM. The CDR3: CASSFDRVVYNSPLHF. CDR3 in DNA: TGTGCCAGCAGTTTTGACAGGGTGGTCTATAATTCACCCCTCCACTTT.

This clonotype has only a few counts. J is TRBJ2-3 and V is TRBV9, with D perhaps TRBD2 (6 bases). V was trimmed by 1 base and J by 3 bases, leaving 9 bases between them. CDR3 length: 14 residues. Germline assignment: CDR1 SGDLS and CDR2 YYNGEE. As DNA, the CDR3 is TGTGCCAGCAGCGTATGGGCGGGGACAGATACGCAGTATTTT. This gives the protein CASSVWAGTDTQYF.

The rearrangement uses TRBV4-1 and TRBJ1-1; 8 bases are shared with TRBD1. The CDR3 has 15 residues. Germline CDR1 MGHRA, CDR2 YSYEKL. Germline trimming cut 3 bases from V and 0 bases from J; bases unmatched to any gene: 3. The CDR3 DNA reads TGCGCCAGCAGCCAGCGACAGGGGTTGAACACTGAAGCTTTCTTT. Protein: CASSQRQGLNTEAFF.

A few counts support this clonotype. In nucleotides, the CDR3 is TGCGCCAGCAGCTTTAGCGGGGGGCTCACCGGGGAGCTGTTTTTT. This translates into CASSFSGGLTGELFF. The V call is TRBV5-1, the J call TRBJ2-2; 10 positions agree with TRBD2. Germline V gene lookup returns CDR1 SGHRS and CDR2 YFSETQ. The CDR3 sequence is 15 residues long. V was clipped by 2 bases and J by 4 bases; unmatched bases: 2.

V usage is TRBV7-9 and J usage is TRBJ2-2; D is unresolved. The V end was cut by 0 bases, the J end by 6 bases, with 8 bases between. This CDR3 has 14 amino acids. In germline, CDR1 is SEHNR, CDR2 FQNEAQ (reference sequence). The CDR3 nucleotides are TGTGCCAGCAGCTTAGCGGCCAGGTCCGGGGAGCTGTTTTTT. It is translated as CASSLAARSGELFF. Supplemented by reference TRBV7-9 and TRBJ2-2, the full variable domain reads DTGVSQNPRHKITKRGQNVTFRCDPISEHNRLYWYRQTLGQGPEFLTYFQNEAQLEKSRLLSDRFSAERPKGSFSTLEIQRTEQGDSAMYLCASSLAARSGELFFGEGSRLTVL.

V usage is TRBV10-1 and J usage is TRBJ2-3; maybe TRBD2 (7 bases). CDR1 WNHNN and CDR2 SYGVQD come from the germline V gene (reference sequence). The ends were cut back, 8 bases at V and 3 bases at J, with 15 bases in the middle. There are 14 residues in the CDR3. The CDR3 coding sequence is TGCGCCAGCGGCGGGGGCCTAGCAACAGATACGCAGTATTTT. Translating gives CASGGGLATDTQYF.

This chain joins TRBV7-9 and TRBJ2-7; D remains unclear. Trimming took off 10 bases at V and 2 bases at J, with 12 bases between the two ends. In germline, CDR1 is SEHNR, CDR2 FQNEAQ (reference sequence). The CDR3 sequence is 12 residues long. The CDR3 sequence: CATQSATYEQYF. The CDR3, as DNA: TGTGCCACCCAGAGCGCGACCTACGAGCAGTACTTC.

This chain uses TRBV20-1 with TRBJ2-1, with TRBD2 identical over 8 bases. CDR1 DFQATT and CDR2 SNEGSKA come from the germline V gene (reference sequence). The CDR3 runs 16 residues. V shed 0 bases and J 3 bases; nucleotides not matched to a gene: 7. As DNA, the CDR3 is TGCAGTGCTAGAGATTATGAGACTAGCGACTACAATGAGCAGTTCTTC. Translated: CSARDYETSDYNEQFF.

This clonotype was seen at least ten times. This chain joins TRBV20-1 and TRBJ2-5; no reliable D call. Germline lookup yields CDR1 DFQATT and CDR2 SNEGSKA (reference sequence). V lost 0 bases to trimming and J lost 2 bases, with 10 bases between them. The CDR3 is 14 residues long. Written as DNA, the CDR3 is TGCAGTGCTAGAGAAGTCCCAATTCAAGAGACCCAGTACTTC. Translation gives CSAREVPIQETQYF.

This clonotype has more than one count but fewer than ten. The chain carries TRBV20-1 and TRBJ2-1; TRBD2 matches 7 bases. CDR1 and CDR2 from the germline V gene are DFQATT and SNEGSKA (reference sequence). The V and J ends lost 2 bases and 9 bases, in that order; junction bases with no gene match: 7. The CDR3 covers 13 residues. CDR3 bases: TGCAGTGCTAGAAGCGGGATTGGAACTGAGCAGTTCTTC. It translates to CSARSGIGTEQFF.